The source of this TCR beta chain is a study of T cells after yellow fever vaccination. General study findings and limits: Some clonotypes were seen in both the CD4 and the CD8 compartments. These made up a small share and likely arose from convergent recombination.

V gave up 4 bases and J gave up 6 bases; unmatched junction bases: 6. Looked up from germline, CDR1 is LGHDT and CDR2 is YNNKEL (reference sequence). The length of the CDR3 is 15 residues. The study made its TCR cDNA through 5'RACE template switching. That step introduced a universal primer site along with UMIs. Using its own MiXCR run on the 5' RACE reads, TCRdb lists one record per CDR3 protein. The sample shows some 670,000 distinct CDR3 sequences, roughly an eighth of them seen only once. This clonotype was counted only a few times. Its antigen remains unidentified. This material consisted of PBMCs, taken on the day of the yellow fever booster vaccination. This receptor was obtained from a man aged 25 to 45 who received the YFV17D yellow fever vaccine. This chain uses TRBV3-1 with TRBJ2-2; 9 bases are shared with TRBD2. The CDR3 is CASSPFGTSPGELFF. The CDR3 region has the DNA TGTGCCAGCAGCCCCTTTGGGACTAGCCCCGGGGAGCTGTTTTTT.